This passage covers 9 T cell receptor beta chains from one sample sequenced in a study of T cell clonality in common variable immunodeficiency. Study observations and caveats: Common variable immunodeficiency TCR beta sequences reportedly had fewer deletions and N-nucleotide insertions.

Data came from immunoSEQ multiplex PCR; TCRdb stores just in-frame clones and leaves some out. The table lists around 13,000 clones, no singletons, with under 10% in the top ten. These receptors are not linked to any known antigen. Sequencing was carried out using peripheral blood mononuclear cells. Source of these receptors: a human donor with common variable immunodeficiency.

This clone turned up a few times. The CDR3: CATHPGQGPTEQYF. The covered CDR3 bases are TGTGCCACTCACCCAGGACAGGGTCCGACCGAG. The chain uses TRBV19 and TRBJ2-7; 8 nucleotides agree with TRBD1. The read comes to an end 3 residues before the CDR3 does, leaving the germline J gene to fill in the end. The V gene's germline CDR1 is LNHDA and CDR2 SQIVND (reference sequence). V lost 10 bases, J lost 6 bases, and 14 bases stayed unmatched. The CDR3 consists of 14 residues.

Remarks on this clone: Read sequence stops 3 residues before the CDR3 end, and the germline J gene provides the missing end. This chain joins TRBV19 and TRBJ1-5; no clear D. From germline, CDR1 is LNHDA and CDR2 SQIVND (reference sequence). The length of the CDR3 is 15 residues. V shed 3 bases and J shed 0 bases, with 9 bases lying between them. The part of the CDR3 DNA that was read is TGTGCCAGTAGTATGACAACCTATAGCAATCAGCCC. It yields the protein CASSMTTYSNQP. The CDR3 as a whole reads CASSMTTYSNQPQHF.

Concerning this clone itself: The DNA ends 3 residues before the CDR3 does, and the rest of the CDR3 is filled in from the germline J gene. The rearrangement links TRBV30 to TRBJ2-2; D is unresolved. Germline V lookup: CDR1 GTSNPN, CDR2 SVGIG (reference sequence). CDR3 length: 14 amino acids. The germline V and J ends were trimmed by 4 bases and 0 bases, with 9 bases remaining between them. The CDR3 sequence: CAWMSLANTGELFF. Partial CDR3 DNA: TGTGCCTGGATGTCGCTAGCGAACACCGGGGAG.

This clone was seen only a few times. The missing CDR3 end, 3 residues past where the read stops, is filled in from the germline J gene. The chain carries TRBV5-1 and TRBJ1-6, with D possibly matching TRBD1 (6 bases). Between the trimmed V and J ends, which lost 3 bases and 9 bases, there was a span of 16 bases. The CDR3 consists of 15 residues. CDR1 and CDR2 from the germline V gene are SGHRS and YFSETQ. The CDR3 DNA, read in part, is TGCGCCAGCAGCTCCCAGGGGACCGAAGGTTCACCC. As protein: CASSSQGTEGSP. From start to end, the CDR3 is CASSSQGTEGSPLHF.

The table lists this clone with a few counts. The read terminates 3 residues ahead of where the CDR3 ends, so the germline J gene completes it. The J gene is TRBJ2-5, the V gene TRBV5-1; D is unclear. Germline-derived CDR1 and CDR2 are SGHRS and YFSETQ. The germline V and J ends were trimmed by 4 bases and 1 base, with 8 bases remaining between them. The CDR3 covers 13 residues. CDR3 in amino acids: CASSPAAQETQYF. CDR3 DNA, as far as it was read: TGCGCCAGCAGCCCTGCGGCCCAAGAGACC.

This clone was observed a handful of times. The CDR3 is cut off 3 residues early in the read; its end comes from the germline J gene. V usage is TRBV18 and J usage is TRBJ1-3, with D uncertain. Trimming took off 6 bases at V and 3 bases at J, with 15 bases between the two ends. The CDR3 is made up of 15 amino acids. In germline, CDR1 is KGHSH, CDR2 LQKENI. The CDR3 protein is CASSSAQLGGNTIYF. The CDR3 DNA, read in part, is TGTGCCAGCTCGTCAGCACAGTTAGGTGGAAACACC.

Remarks on this clone: The read stops 3 residues short of the end of the CDR3; the missing end is completed from the germline J gene. This chain uses TRBV2 with TRBJ2-6; D ambiguous. This CDR3 spans 14 amino acids. The V end lost 3 bases, the J end lost 0 bases, and 3 bases lay between the germline ends. Per germline, CDR1 SNHLY and CDR2 FYNNEI. The CDR3 bases that were read are TGTGCCAGCAGTGACCACTCTGGGGCCAACGTC. As protein: CASSDHSGANV. The CDR3 reads in full as CASSDHSGANVLTF.

Of note for this clone: The CDR3 is cut off 3 residues early in the read; its end comes from the germline J gene. The V call is TRBV7-6, the J call TRBJ2-7; 11 bases are a match to TRBD2. The CDR3 spans 15 residues. Germline V gene lookup returns CDR1 SGHVS and CDR2 FNYEAQ. V lost 5 bases to trimming and J lost 2 bases; unmatched junction nucleotides: 5. The CDR3 sequence: CASSQTSGIAYEQYF. Partial CDR3 DNA: TGTGCCAGCAGCCAGACTAGCGGGATCGCCTACGAG.

This clone has more than one count but fewer than ten. The read falls 3 residues short of the CDR3 end, and the missing part is taken from the germline J gene. The chain uses TRBV30 and TRBJ2-3, with a weak D call TRBD2 (6 bases). This CDR3 is 12 amino acids long. Germline V gene data show CDR1 as GTSNPN and CDR2 as SVGIG (reference sequence). The DNA read from the CDR3 is TGTGCCTGGAGCGCGACTAGTGTGGCG. This encodes CAWSATSVA. From start to end, the CDR3 is CAWSATSVAQYF. Together with reference TRBV30 and TRBJ2-3, the CDR3 gives the full variable domain: SQTIHQWPATLVQPVGSPLSLECTVEGTSNPNLYWYRQAAGRGLQLLFYSVGIGQISSEVPQNLSASRPQDRQFILSSKKLLLSDSGFYLCAWSATSVAQYFGPGTRLTVL.